The source of this T cell receptor (beta chain) is a study of blood T cell repertoires in COVID-19. The method was immunoSEQ multiplex PCR; TCRdb's version includes in-frame clones alone and lacks a portion of them. The repertoire holds around 40,000 clones, with around 84% as singletons. What was sequenced was peripheral blood. The TCR sequence derives from a human donor in a cohort sampled during active COVID-19.

In DNA, the CDR3 is TGTGCCACCAGCAGACGCGGGACGGCTAATTCACCCCTCCACTTT. It specifies CATSRRGTANSPLHF. The chain joins TRBV15 to TRBJ1-6, with D perhaps matching TRBD1 (5 bases). The germline V gene encodes CDR1 LNHNV and CDR2 YYDKDF (reference sequence). V gave up 2 bases and J gave up 6 bases, with 11 bases separating them. The CDR3 has 15 amino acids.